These 20 T cell receptor beta chains share one sample of origin, sequenced in a study of shared clonotypes between healthy human individuals. The assay was immunoSEQ multiplex PCR, and TCRdb's table has in-frame clones only and misses some. The sample consists of around 750,000 clones, about 74% of them appearing once. Sequences were obtained from memory CD4+ T cells sorted from blood. Subset indicated: CD45RA-negative fraction. These receptors all stem from a woman in her twenties or thirties in good health.

This rearrangement joins TRBV19 to TRBJ2-1; 10 bases agree with TRBD2. The CDR3 is 15 amino acids. The V segment lost 8 bases and the J segment 6 bases; nucleotides outside the gene matches: 10. Germline V CDR1 and CDR2: LNHDA, SQIVND (reference sequence). Here the CDR3 DNA reads TGTGCCAGTGAGTGGCCTAGCGGGAGAGGCAATGAGCAGTTCTTC. Its protein product is CASEWPSGRGNEQFF.

The V gene is TRBV28, the J gene TRBJ2-5, with D tentatively TRBD2 (6 bases). The ends were cut back, 3 bases at V and 2 bases at J, with 19 bases in the middle. CDR3 length: 17 residues. Germline loops: CDR1 MDHEN, CDR2 SYDVKM. CDR3 region: CASSFGNRDWIQETQYF. For the CDR3, the DNA is TGTGCCAGCAGTTTTGGGAACCGGGACTGGATACAAGAGACCCAGTACTTC.

This chain connects TRBV5-1 to TRBJ1-4, with D tentatively TRBD1 (5 bases). This CDR3 is 14 amino acids long. Germline V gives CDR1 SGHRS, CDR2 YFSETQ. Trimming stripped 4 bases from V and 7 bases from J, with 14 bases between. The CDR3 region is CASSATVTREKLFF. The CDR3 DNA sequence: TGCGCCAGCAGCGCGACAGTGACACGTGAAAAACTGTTTTTT.

This clone has ten or more counts. The chain uses TRBV13 and TRBJ2-5; D tentatively fits TRBD1 or TRBD2 (5 bases each). Germline V lookup: CDR1 PRHDT, CDR2 FYEKMQ (reference sequence). There are 14 residues in the CDR3. V was clipped by 5 bases and J by 2 bases, with 12 bases between them. As DNA, the CDR3 is TGTGCCAGCAGCACGGGACCCAATCAAGAGACCCAGTACTTC. It specifies CASSTGPNQETQYF.

V is TRBV19 and J is TRBJ1-2; D not resolved. Trimming stripped 7 bases from V and 2 bases from J, with 11 bases between. There are 13 residues in the CDR3. Per the germline V gene, CDR1 is LNHDA and CDR2 is SQIVND (reference sequence). The CDR3 spells CASTQRVNYGYTF. In nucleotides, the CDR3 is TGTGCCAGTACTCAGAGAGTGAACTATGGCTACACCTTC. Drawing the rest from reference TRBV19 and TRBJ1-2, the complete variable domain is DGGITQSPKYLFRKEGQNVTLSCEQNLNHDAMYWYRQDPGQGLRLIYYSQIVNDFQKGDIAEGYSVSREKKESFPLTVTSAQKNPTAFYLCASTQRVNYGYTFGSGTRLTVV.

The CDR3 reads CASSFGAETGSGYTF. The CDR3 coding sequence is TGTGCCAGCAGTTTCGGCGCCGAGACAGGGTCTGGCTACACCTTC. This chain connects TRBV28 to TRBJ1-2, with TRBD1 matching over 7 bases. V was pared by 3 bases and J by 7 bases, with 11 bases of the junction left unmatched. Looked up from germline, CDR1 is MDHEN and CDR2 is SYDVKM. The length of the CDR3 is 15 residues.

This clone was seen just once. The gene calls are TRBV7-8 and TRBJ2-7; 8 positions agree with TRBD2. The length of the CDR3 is 15 residues. Per germline, CDR1 SGHVS and CDR2 FQNEAQ. V lost 5 bases, J lost 5 bases, and 11 bases stayed unmatched. CDR3 sequence: CASSPGGGLADEQYF. Written as DNA, the CDR3 is TGTGCCAGCAGCCCCGGGGGGGGGTTGGCGGACGAGCAGTACTTC. Complete variable domain (other parts from reference TRBV7-8 and TRBJ2-7): GAGVSQSPRYKVAKRGQDVALRCDPISGHVSLFWYQQALGQGPEFLTYFQNEAQLDKSGLPSDRFFAERPEGSVSTLKIQRTQQEDSAVYLCASSPGGGLADEQYFGPGTRLTVT.

This clone was detected ten times or more. The chain links TRBV7-9 to TRBJ2-7, with 11 bases matching TRBD1. This CDR3 region has 16 residues. The germline V gene encodes CDR1 SEHNR and CDR2 FQNEAQ (reference sequence). Germline trimming cut 2 bases from V and 0 bases from J; bases unmatched to any gene: 3. The CDR3 sequence: CASSLLGTGGSYEQYF. In DNA form, the CDR3 reads TGTGCCAGCAGCTTATTAGGGACAGGGGGCTCCTACGAGCAGTACTTC.

The chain uses TRBV9 and TRBJ1-1; 7 bases align to TRBD1. From germline, CDR1 is SGDLS and CDR2 YYNGEE. The CDR3 has 15 amino acids. Unmatched junction bases numbered 9, after V lost 3 bases and J lost 4 bases. CDR3 protein: CASSGLTGAVTEAFF. CDR3 DNA sequence: TGTGCCAGCAGCGGACTCACAGGGGCGGTCACTGAAGCTTTCTTT.

With regard to this clone: The identical CDR3 is also encoded by other nucleotide sequences in the sample. This chain links TRBV5-1 with TRBJ2-1, with TRBD2 identical over 10 bases. The V gene's germline CDR1 is SGHRS and CDR2 YFSETQ. The CDR3 is 15 residues long. V gave up 3 bases and J gave up 3 bases; unmatched junction bases: 3. The CDR3 DNA follows: TGCGCCAGCAGCTCTTCTAGCGGGGGCTACAATGAGCAGTTCTTC. Amino acids: CASSSSSGGYNEQFF.

This rearrangement joins TRBV2 to TRBJ2-7, with TRBD2 as a possible D gene (6 bases). Trimming removed 8 bases at V and 6 bases at J, with 11 bases between. In germline, CDR1 is SNHLY, CDR2 FYNNEI. The CDR3 runs to 11 residues. The CDR3 bases are TGTGCCAGCGGGGACTTTAGCGAGCAGTACTTC. Amino acid sequence: CASGDFSEQYF.

This clone was seen only once. The J gene is TRBJ2-6, the V gene TRBV2; D gene ambiguous. Germline lookup yields CDR1 SNHLY and CDR2 FYNNEI. V was shortened by 8 bases and J by 2 bases, with 10 bases between the two germline ends. This CDR3 region has 14 residues. DNA of the CDR3: TGTGCCAGCGATACTGGTGCTGGGGCCAACGTCCTGACTTTC. Translating gives CASDTGAGANVLTF.

The V call is TRBV11-2, the J call TRBJ1-2; TRBD1 agrees at 10 bases. The CDR3 has 15 amino acids. Per germline, CDR1 SGHAT and CDR2 FQNNGV. V shed 5 bases and J 4 bases; nucleotides not matched to a gene: 7. The CDR3 DNA follows: TGTGCCAGCAGCCCCCGGGACAGGGGCCTCTATGGCTACACCTTC. Translation: CASSPRDRGLYGYTF.

This clone came up once. CDR3 protein: CSVVGQGADTQYF. The CDR3 DNA is TGCAGCGTTGTGGGACAGGGGGCAGATACGCAGTATTTT. This chain links TRBV29-1 with TRBJ2-3, with TRBD1 matching 11 bases. Germline V gene sequence: CDR1 SQVTM, CDR2 ANQGSEA. Trimming took 4 bases from V and 4 from J; bases not matched to a gene: 1. This CDR3 contains 13 residues.

A few counts support this clone. A much larger clone differs by one base, so this may be a read error. This chain joins TRBV10-3 and TRBJ2-7; unclear D gene. CDR3 length: 11 residues. Trimming cost V 3 bases and J 3 bases, with 3 bases left between them. CDR1 and CDR2 (germline): ENHRY, SYGVKD. The CDR3 DNA is TGTGCCATCAGTGAATACTACGAGCAGTACTTC. This codes for CAISEYYEQYF.

The J gene is TRBJ1-1, the V gene TRBV5-1; D is uncertain. Germline-derived CDR1 and CDR2 are SGHRS and YFSETQ. This CDR3 region has 14 residues. V gave up 2 bases and J gave up 7 bases, with 15 bases separating them. The DNA of the CDR3 is TGCGCCAGCAGCTTTAATCCCCCGGACGGTGAAGCTTTCTTT. Translated: CASSFNPPDGEAFF.

This clone was detected a few times. The chain uses TRBV6-5 and TRBJ1-1; no clear D gene. The CDR3 is 14 amino acids. Trimming left V 6 bases short and J 1 base short, with 12 bases between. Germline CDR1 reads MNHEY; CDR2 reads SVGAGI. The CDR3 is CASSRTVGNTEAFF. DNA for the CDR3: TGTGCCAGCAGCCGGACGGTGGGGAACACTGAAGCTTTCTTT.

The gene calls are TRBV6-1 and TRBJ2-7; 7 positions agree with TRBD1. Trimming took 5 bases from V and 2 from J; bases not matched to a gene: 9. The CDR3 length is 15 residues. Germline assignment: CDR1 MNHNS and CDR2 SASEGT. The CDR3 loop reads CASSISQGDTYEQYF. The DNA for the CDR3 is TGTGCCAGCAGTATCAGTCAGGGGGATACCTACGAGCAGTACTTC.

The chain links TRBV10-3 to TRBJ2-1, with 16 bases that match TRBD2. J lost 1 base, V lost 7 bases, and 7 bases had no gene match. Germline V gene sequence: CDR1 ENHRY, CDR2 SYGVKD. The CDR3 contains 18 residues. Here the CDR3 reads CAITRGTSGRGSYNEQFF. As DNA, the CDR3 is TGTGCCATCACTCGGGGGACTAGCGGGAGGGGATCCTACAATGAGCAGTTCTTC.

This clone was observed at least ten times. The genes are TRBV10-3 and TRBJ1-1; no reliable D call. The germline V gene encodes CDR1 ENHRY and CDR2 SYGVKD. This CDR3 has 11 amino acids. Deletions cut 8 bases from V and 4 bases from J, with 8 bases between. The CDR3 is CAIRATTEAFF. CDR3 bases: TGTGCCATCCGGGCAACCACTGAAGCTTTCTTT.